These 27 T cell receptor beta chains share one sample of origin, sequenced in a study of blood T cells in healthy people across ages (dated by TCRdb to the mid-2010s). Receptors were amplified or captured by 5' RACE. Data came from an Illumina HiSeq 2500. The second PCR ran for about 7 to 11 cycles and used a J-beta primer mix along with a sample-barcoded 5' primer. TCRdb itself trimmed the public reads at Q25 with fastp, ran MiXCR and retained productive beta chains. Rows are combined by CDR3 protein, so each entry shows the most common genes and DNA. The table for this sample lists 550,000 to 800,000 distinct CDR3 sequences; 32% of them were counted only once. The top ten clonotypes cover 15% of the sample. The sequencing sample was made of blood. These receptors were collected from a woman of 80 years or more in good health. Donor details come from another sample of the same person, matched by shared clones.

The sample holds many counts of this clonotype. The chain uses TRBV5-1 and TRBJ2-1; 7 bases agree with TRBD2. Germline loops: CDR1 SGHRS, CDR2 YFSETQ. The V segment lost 6 bases and the J segment 8 bases; nucleotides outside the gene matches: 2. The CDR3 spans 11 residues. This CDR3 is CASNGGYEQFF. CDR3 bases: TGCGCCAGCAACGGGGGGTATGAGCAGTTCTTC.

V is TRBV7-2 and J is TRBJ2-1, with a weak D call TRBD2 (6 bases). This CDR3 region has 14 residues. CDR1 is SGHTA, CDR2 FQGNSA, per germline. Trimming shortened V by 3 bases and J by 6 bases, and 12 bases separated the two germline ends. CDR3 nucleotides: TGTGCCAGCAGCTTCACTCGGGGGACCAATGAGCAGTTCTTC. It specifies CASSFTRGTNEQFF.

The chain combines TRBV4-1 with TRBJ2-4; D call uncertain. The germline gives CDR1 MGHRA, CDR2 YSYEKL. The CDR3 spans 13 residues. V was trimmed by 3 bases and J by 6 bases, leaving 9 bases between them. In nucleotides, the CDR3 is TGCGCCAGCAGCCAGTTCGATGCAAACATTCAGTACTTC. This codes for CASSQFDANIQYF.

Concerning this clonotype itself: Since no conserved phenylalanine or tryptophan closes the CDR3, a read error is the likely cause. The rearrangement uses TRBV30 and TRBJ2-3, with D possibly TRBD2 on 6 matching bases. The CDR3 is made up of 14 amino acids. Between the trimmed V and J ends, which lost 2 bases and 4 bases, there was a span of 13 bases. Germline V CDR1 and CDR2: GTSNPN, SVGIG (reference sequence). CDR3 region: CAWSRGGESDTQYL. The CDR3 DNA is TGTGCCTGGAGTAGAGGCGGGGAATCAGATACGCAGTATTTG.

About this clonotype: Being one base from a much bigger clone, this may be a read error. The chain joins TRBV18 to TRBJ1-2; TRBD1 aligns across 8 bases. Germline V CDR1 and CDR2: KGHSH, LQKENI. The CDR3 covers 15 residues. The trim removed 3 bases at V and 6 bases at J, leaving 9 bases unmatched. The CDR3, as DNA: TGTGCCAGCTCACCGGGGGACAGGAAGGACCATGGCTACACCTTC. It yields the protein CASSPGDRKDHGYTF.

The chain recombines TRBV7-2 with TRBJ1-2; D is unclear. The CDR3 contains 17 residues. CDR1 is SGHTA and CDR2 is FQGNSA in the germline V gene. The V and J ends lost 3 bases and 1 base respectively, with 18 bases between them. The CDR3: CASSLAAAGSYNYGYTF. CDR3 nucleotide sequence: TGTGCCAGCAGCTTGGCAGCAGCTGGAAGTTATAACTATGGCTACACCTTC.

This clonotype has a count of ten or more. The chain combines TRBV6-1 with TRBJ2-1, with 12 positions matching TRBD2. This CDR3 region has 19 residues. Germline V gene sequence: CDR1 MNHNS, CDR2 SASEGT. V was pared by 6 bases and J by 0 bases, with 12 bases of the junction left unmatched. The CDR3: CASRAFASGGGSSYNEQFF. The DNA for the CDR3 is TGTGCCAGCAGAGCTTTTGCTAGCGGGGGGGGGAGCTCCTACAATGAGCAGTTCTTC.

The table lists this clonotype with many counts. This chain links TRBV10-3 with TRBJ2-7; 10 positions match TRBD1. The trim removed 11 bases at V and 2 bases at J, leaving 6 bases unmatched. CDR1 ENHRY and CDR2 SYGVKD come from the germline V gene. The CDR3 extends over 13 amino acids. CDR3 DNA sequence: TGTGCCTCCCAGGGACAGGGGCCCTACGAGCAGTACTTC. Protein: CASQGQGPYEQYF.

The sample holds a few counts of this clonotype. The CDR3 DNA follows: TGTGCCTGGAGTGTCGGACAGGGGTACACCGGGGAGCTGTTTTTT. Translated, it gives CAWSVGQGYTGELFF. The chain carries TRBV30 and TRBJ2-2, with TRBD1 matching 9 bases. This CDR3 has 15 amino acids. J was trimmed by 3 bases and V by 0 bases; bases with no gene match: 2. The germline V gene encodes CDR1 GTSNPN and CDR2 SVGIG (reference sequence).

This clonotype was seen a few times. The V gene is TRBV7-2, the J gene TRBJ2-7; tentative D call: TRBD2 (6 bases). Per germline, CDR1 SGHTA and CDR2 FQGNSA. The CDR3 extends over 12 amino acids. The V and J ends lost 3 bases and 5 bases respectively, with 8 bases between them. The CDR3 region is CASSLGGHEQYF. The CDR3 DNA follows: TGTGCCAGCAGCTTGGGGGGACACGAGCAGTACTTC. Combining the CDR3 with reference TRBV7-2 and TRBJ2-7 gives the whole variable domain GAGVSQSPSNKVTEKGKDVELRCDPISGHTALYWYRQSLGQGLEFLIYFQGNSAPDKSGLPSDRFSAERTGGSVSTLTIQRTQQEDSAVYLCASSLGGHEQYFGPGTRLTVT.

Note on this clonotype: Being one base from a much bigger clone, this may be a read error. The gene calls are TRBV18 and TRBJ2-5, with D unclear. The CDR3 spans 12 residues. Germline CDR1 reads KGHSH; CDR2 reads LQKENI. V dropped 1 base and J dropped 11 bases, with 11 bases sitting between them. CDR3 in amino acids: CASSPHYNEQYF. The CDR3 coding sequence is TGTGCCAGCTCACCACATTACAATGAGCAGTACTTC.

This clonotype was counted ten times or more. This chain connects TRBV30 to TRBJ1-1; D is unclear. The CDR3 contains 13 residues. Germline V gene data show CDR1 as GTSNPN and CDR2 as SVGIG (reference sequence). Trimming removed 2 bases at V and 5 bases at J, with 12 bases between. The CDR3 DNA follows: TGTGCCTGGAGTTCCGGGGAGAGGACTGAAGCTTTCTTT. Translating it yields CAWSSGERTEAFF.

This chain joins TRBV7-2 and TRBJ1-3; 11 nucleotides agree with TRBD1. V shed 5 bases, J shed 4 bases, and the junction held 16 bases outside the gene matches. The germline gives CDR1 SGHTA, CDR2 FQGNSA. The CDR3 spans 19 residues. CDR3: CASSKDITGQGGKGNTIYF. In nucleotides, the CDR3 is TGTGCCAGCAGCAAAGATATTACGGGACAGGGGGGGAAAGGAAACACCATATATTTT. Complete variable domain (other parts from reference TRBV7-2 and TRBJ1-3): GAGVSQSPSNKVTEKGKDVELRCDPISGHTALYWYRQSLGQGLEFLIYFQGNSAPDKSGLPSDRFSAERTGGSVSTLTIQRTQQEDSAVYLCASSKDITGQGGKGNTIYFGEGSWLTVV.

The CDR3 loop reads CAWNPAGQSYEQYF. The CDR3 DNA sequence: TGTGCCTGGAACCCCGCGGGACAATCCTACGAGCAGTACTTC. J is TRBJ2-7 and V is TRBV30; either TRBD1 or TRBD2 may supply D (6 bases each). The CDR3 consists of 14 residues. Germline V lookup: CDR1 GTSNPN, CDR2 SVGIG (reference sequence). V dropped 4 bases and J dropped 1 base, with 14 bases sitting between them. Together with reference TRBV30 and TRBJ2-7, the CDR3 gives the full variable domain: SQTIHQWPATLVQPVGSPLSLECTVEGTSNPNLYWYRQAAGRGLQLLFYSVGIGQISSEVPQNLSASRPQDRQFILSSKKLLLSDSGFYLCAWNPAGQSYEQYFGPGTRLTVT.

This clonotype was detected ten times or more. The chain has TRBV5-1 and TRBJ2-7, with 12 bases fitting TRBD2. The CDR3 is 16 amino acids. V lost 0 bases to trimming and J lost 5 bases; unmatched junction nucleotides: 6. Germline V gives CDR1 SGHRS, CDR2 YFSETQ. The CDR3 DNA sequence: TGCGCCAGCAGCTTGGGAACTAGCGGGGGGCTCCACGAGCAGTACTTC. Its protein is CASSLGTSGGLHEQYF.

This clonotype was seen ten or more times. This chain uses TRBV12-3 or TRBV12-4 with TRBJ2-1; D gene unclear. The CDR3 spans 14 residues. The V end lost 2 bases, the J end lost 7 bases, and 12 bases lay between the germline ends. The CDR3 region is CASSLLSRGNEQFF. CDR3 bases: TGTGCCAGCAGTTTATTATCCCGTGGGAATGAGCAGTTCTTC.

This rearrangement joins TRBV7-9 to TRBJ2-1; no reliable D call. The J call could be wrong; TRBJ2-7 is a better fit for the DNA end. Germline loops: CDR1 SEHNR, CDR2 FQNEAQ (reference sequence). The CDR3 covers 12 residues. As DNA, the CDR3 is TGTGCCAGCAGCTGGGTGGGGTACGAGCAGTACTTC. This sequence encodes CASSWVGYEQYF.

The chain uses TRBV20-1 and TRBJ1-2; a possible D gene is TRBD1 (5 bases). Germline CDR1 DFQATT, CDR2 SNEGSKA (reference sequence). Trimming shortened V by 6 bases and J by 6 bases, and 20 bases separated the two germline ends. This CDR3 spans 14 amino acids. The DNA of the CDR3 is TGCAGTGCGTATGGGACGTCTACAAGAGATGGCTACACCTTC. Translated, it gives CSAYGTSTRDGYTF.

This clonotype was found a few times. With a much larger clone just one base away, this may be a read error. V gene TRBV10-3 combines with J gene TRBJ2-5, with a weak D call TRBD1 (7 bases). V shed 6 bases and J shed 5 bases, with 16 bases lying between them. This CDR3 region has 14 residues. Germline CDR1 ENHRY, CDR2 SYGVKD. In DNA form, the CDR3 reads TGTGCCATCAGGGGAGGTGAACAGGGGGAGACCCAGTACTTC. Its translation is CAIRGGEQGETQYF.

This clonotype was observed many times. V usage is TRBV7-2 and J usage is TRBJ2-1, with TRBD2 matching over 11 bases. Trimming cost V 4 bases and J 9 bases; bases outside gene matches: 5. The CDR3 covers 14 residues. CDR1 and CDR2 (germline): SGHTA, FQGNSA. Here the CDR3 reads CASSSGLAVGEQFF. The CDR3 nucleotides are TGTGCCAGCAGCTCGGGACTAGCGGTTGGTGAGCAGTTCTTC.

This clonotype was observed a few times. Given a much more abundant clone one base away, this may be a read error. This CDR3 reads CSAQGRGISYNEQYF. CDR3 DNA: TGCAGTGCTCAGGGGCGGGGGATCTCCTACAATGAGCAGTACTTC. V usage is TRBV20-1 and J usage is TRBJ2-1, with D possibly matching TRBD2 (7 bases). TRBJ2-7 matches the DNA end more closely, so the J call is doubtful. This CDR3 contains 15 residues. Germline CDR1 and CDR2: DFQATT and SNEGSKA (reference sequence).

This clonotype was found many times. The chain combines TRBV5-4 with TRBJ2-3, with 8 bases lining up with TRBD1. The germline V gene encodes CDR1 SGHNT and CDR2 YYREEE (reference sequence). Trimming cost V 5 bases and J 3 bases; bases outside gene matches: 5. This CDR3 region has 14 residues. The CDR3: CASRDRVRTDTQYF. CDR3 sequence (DNA): TGTGCCAGCAGGGACAGGGTTAGGACAGATACGCAGTATTTT.

The genes are TRBV21-1 and TRBJ1-5; TRBD1 was called by the table and not checked on the DNA. TRBV21-1 corresponds to a pseudogene. The CDR3 extends over 16 amino acids. The CDR3, as DNA: TGTGCCAGCAGCTCCCGGGACAGGGCGTTTAATCAGCCCCAGCATTTT. Protein: CASSSRDRAFNQPQHF.

This clonotype was picked up many times. V and J are TRBV7-2 and TRBJ1-6; TRBD1 might be the D (6 bases). The CDR3 covers 17 residues. The ends were cut back, 3 bases at V and 7 bases at J, with 19 bases in the middle. Germline V lookup: CDR1 SGHTA, CDR2 FQGNSA. The CDR3 loop reads CASSFALGGQVNSPLHF. CDR3 coding DNA: TGTGCCAGCAGCTTCGCCTTAGGGGGACAAGTAAATTCACCCCTCCACTTT. Full variable domain (missing parts from reference TRBV7-2 and TRBJ1-6): GAGVSQSPSNKVTEKGKDVELRCDPISGHTALYWYRQSLGQGLEFLIYFQGNSAPDKSGLPSDRFSAERTGGSVSTLTIQRTQQEDSAVYLCASSFALGGQVNSPLHFGNGTRLTVT.

Notes on this clonotype: A read error may explain this, as a much larger clone is one base away. V usage is TRBV5-1 and J usage is TRBJ1-1, with D possibly TRBD1 on 5 matching bases. Germline CDR1 and CDR2: SGHRS and YFSETQ. The CDR3 loop spans 16 amino acids. CDR3 sequence (DNA): TGCGCCAGCAGCTTGGGGCAGGGATCGCTGAACGCTGAAGCTTTCTTT. Translating it yields CASSLGQGSLNAEAFF.

This clonotype came up many times. The genes are TRBV5-1 and TRBJ1-4; possibly TRBD1 for D (5 bases). This CDR3 has 14 residues. Looked up from germline, CDR1 is SGHRS and CDR2 is YFSETQ. With 4 bases removed from V and 6 bases from J, the gap between germline ends came to 13 bases. This CDR3 reads CASSGFGTDEKLFF. The CDR3 nucleotides read TGCGCCAGCAGCGGCTTTGGGACGGATGAAAAACTGTTTTTT.

The table lists this clonotype with many counts. The V and J genes are TRBV20-1 and TRBJ1-2; D uncertain. Germline CDR1 reads DFQATT; CDR2 reads SNEGSKA (reference sequence). V lost 4 bases, J lost 2 bases, and 11 bases lay in between. The CDR3 has 13 amino acids. Here the CDR3 DNA reads TGCAGTGCTATATCGGGAGGGAACTATGGCTACACCTTC. Its translation: CSAISGGNYGYTF.